A selection of T cell receptor beta chains follows, all from one sample in a study of blood T cell repertoires in COVID-19. The method was immunoSEQ multiplex PCR; TCRdb's version includes in-frame clones alone and lacks a portion of them. Of approximately 160,000 clones in the sample, 80% to 85% were seen once. The sample taken for sequencing was peripheral blood. These receptor sequences come from a woman in her sixties with acute or convalescent COVID-19. The CDR3 runs from the conserved cysteine through the conserved F or W. A D gene is named only where the DNA matches it firmly. Expanded clones are given a class, and other clones once, few, many or no size at all.

clone_size	v_call	d_call	j_call	cdr3_aa	cdr3_nt
-	TRBV27	TRBD1	TRBJ1-2	CASSLQGASKGYTF	TGTGCCAGCAGTTTACAGGGGGCGAGTAAGGGCTACACCTTC
-	TRBV30	-	TRBJ1-2	CAWSSRQDYGYTF	TGTGCCTGGAGCTCAAGACAGGACTATGGCTACACCTTC
-	TRBV5-6	-	TRBJ1-2	CASSLRRANYGYTF	TGTGCCAGCAGCTTGCGTCGGGCTAACTATGGCTACACCTTC
-	TRBV11-2	-	TRBJ1-1	CASSLIVVNTEAFF	TGTGCCAGCAGCCTAATAGTCGTGAACACTGAAGCTTTCTTT
-	TRBV6-5	TRBD1	TRBJ2-7	CASSAADRGRNEQYF	TGTGCCAGCAGCGCGGCCGACAGGGGGAGAAACGAGCAGTACTTC
-	TRBV5-4	TRBD2	TRBJ2-3	CASRSSGGARTDTQYF	TGTGCCAGCAGGTCTAGCGGGGGGGCCCGAACAGATACGCAGTATTTT
-	TRBV18	TRBD1	TRBJ2-5	CASSPPRTGTETQYF	TGTGCCAGCTCACCACCGAGGACAGGGACTGAGACCCAGTACTTC
-	TRBV5-6	-	TRBJ1-2	CASSLNSNYGYTF	TGTGCCAGCAGCTTGAACAGTAACTATGGCTACACCTTC
-	TRBV19	TRBD1	TRBJ2-2	CASNYRGTGELFF	TGTGCCAGTAACTACAGGGGAACCGGGGAGCTGTTTTTT
-	TRBV2	TRBD1	TRBJ1-2	CASLLTTGDYGYTF	TGTGCCAGCCTACTTACGACAGGGGACTATGGCTACACCTTC
-	TRBV6-6	TRBD1	TRBJ1-1	CASSGQGALTEAFF	TGTGCCAGCAGCGGACAGGGGGCTTTAACTGAAGCTTTCTTT
-	TRBV18	-	TRBJ1-1	CASSPGGRGDTEAFF	TGTGCCAGCTCACCAGGGGGGAGGGGAGACACTGAAGCTTTCTTT
few	TRBV18	-	TRBJ1-2	CASSPREFNYGYTF	TGTGCCAGCTCACCTAGAGAGTTTAACTATGGCTACACCTTC
-	TRBV29-1	-	TRBJ1-5	CSVAQDYSNQPQHF	TGCAGCGTTGCGCAGGATTATAGCAATCAGCCCCAGCATTTT